The entry that follows covers one TCR beta chain sequence. What it binds is unknown. The read ends 3 residues shy of where the CDR3 ends; the end is completed using the germline J gene. All donors had a single incident cervical HPV16 infection, not prevalent. The record originates from a study of T cells in women clearing cervical HPV infection. The wider study: Blood came at first lesion visit for cases, post-clearance for controls. Cases' blood sampling followed lesion detection by median around 150 days (90 to 200). Whole-study findings and limits: TRBV6-7 relative abundance averaged approximately 0.1% in cases and approximately 0.15% in controls.

The J segment lost 2 bases and the V segment lost 5 bases, leaving 3 bases of the junction unmatched. The CDR3 totals 14 residues. Per the germline V gene, CDR1 is DFQATT and CDR2 is SNEGSKA (reference sequence). TCRdb's copy holds only in-frame clones and misses some; the assay was immunoSEQ multiplex PCR. The sample spans 30,000 to 35,000 clones; the ten largest clones claim more than 4%. The chain has TRBV20-1 and TRBJ1-3; 10 nucleotides line up with TRBD1. Specimen: blood buffy coat. The clonotype comes from a woman between 18 and 69 years old with a cervical HPV16 infection that either progressed to CIN3+ or cleared (not recorded which). Incomplete CDR3 DNA: TGCAGTGCTGGGACAGGGGATCCTGGAAACACC. Protein: CSAGTGDPGNT. From start to end, the CDR3 is CSAGTGDPGNTIYF.